This entry features one TCR beta chain sequence. What antigen it recognizes has not been identified. It has no much larger one-base neighbor in the sample; base qualities were not kept. The record originates from a study of technical replicates of blood from several donors (dated by TCRdb to 2017 to 2019). The germline V gene provides CDR1 SGHVS and CDR2 FNYEAQ. The CDR3 runs 15 amino acids, cysteine and phenylalanine included. Only the CDR3 part of the read is kept: 45 bases, read in frame from the first base. Relative to germline, V is missing 3 bases and J is missing 8 bases, with 6 bases of the junction outside any gene match. Libraries were built with the immunoSEQ multiplex PCR assay. This immuneACCESS table, as held by TCRdb, lists in-frame sequences with V and J called but not all clones. Of the missing ones, under half trace to an unresolved V gene in checked studies; the others have no known cause. The sample includes tens of thousands of clones, with around 84% observed a single time. Roughly 5.2% of the sample rests with the top ten.

The TCR comes from a human donor in good health. Some clones in this sample may be carry-over from other donors' samples. Sample: PBMCs. Here the chain combines TRBV7-6 and TRBJ2-1; TRBD2 lines up with 11 middle nucleotides. The CDR3 reads CASSLFTSGGDEQFF. Read as DNA, the sequence is TGTGCCAGCAGCTTGTTTACTAGCGGGGGTGATGAGCAGTTCTTC.